Following are 30 T cell receptor beta chains from one sample sequenced in a study of cytomegalovirus exposure and HLA in healthy donors. The PCR contained 60 Vbeta and 13 Jbeta primers. Generated by immunoSEQ multiplex PCR, the TCRdb table keeps only in-frame clones and is missing some. The sample lists under 200,000 clones, roughly 80% occurring once. The sequenced sample was PBMCs. Every receptor here comes from a female donor in good health and CMV-seronegative.

The genes are TRBV28 and TRBJ1-2; D gene uncertain. Trimming pared 5 bases from V and 8 bases from J, leaving 9 bases between. This CDR3 region has 11 residues. Germline CDR1 is MDHEN and CDR2 is SYDVKM. CDR3 nucleotides: TGTGCCAGCAGTCACGGGTTCGGCTACACCTTC. This codes for CASSHGFGYTF.

The chain uses TRBV18 and TRBJ2-2, with 10 positions matching TRBD1. V shed 3 bases and J 4 bases; nucleotides not matched to a gene: 2. The V gene's germline CDR1 is KGHSH and CDR2 LQKENI. This CDR3 spans 15 amino acids. The CDR3 region is CASSPGTGATGELFF. The CDR3 nucleotides are TGTGCCAGCTCACCCGGGACAGGGGCCACCGGGGAGCTGTTTTTT.

This rearrangement joins TRBV7-9 to TRBJ2-5; TRBD1 agrees at 8 bases. V shed 5 bases, J shed 0 bases, and the junction held 5 bases outside the gene matches. Germline V gene data show CDR1 as SEHNR and CDR2 as FQNEAQ (reference sequence). The CDR3 consists of 15 residues. This chain's CDR3 is CASSRTGLDQETQYF. CDR3 sequence (DNA): TGTGCCAGCAGCCGGACAGGGCTGGACCAAGAGACCCAGTACTTC.

The rearrangement uses TRBV19 and TRBJ1-4; 8 bases line up with TRBD1. The CDR3 length is 15 residues. Germline V gives CDR1 LNHDA, CDR2 SQIVND (reference sequence). The ends lost 4 bases at V and 5 bases at J; junction bases unmatched: 6. This CDR3 reads CASSRDRGENEKLFF. CDR3 bases: TGTGCCAGTAGTAGAGACAGGGGAGAGAATGAAAAACTGTTTTTT. Combining the CDR3 with reference TRBV19 and TRBJ1-4 gives the whole variable domain DGGITQSPKYLFRKEGQNVTLSCEQNLNHDAMYWYRQDPGQGLRLIYYSQIVNDFQKGDIAEGYSVSREKKESFPLTVTSAQKNPTAFYLCASSRDRGENEKLFFGSGTQLSVL.

The chain employs TRBV19 and TRBJ2-3, with 9 bases matching TRBD2. Germline assignment: CDR1 LNHDA and CDR2 SQIVND (reference sequence). With 7 bases clipped from V and 1 base from J, the junction kept 3 bases outside the gene matches. This CDR3 region has 14 residues. The DNA of the CDR3 is TGTGCCAGTAACGGCGGGGGGGGCACAGATACGCAGTATTTT. Amino acids: CASNGGGGTDTQYF.

V gene TRBV19 combines with J gene TRBJ1-2; a possible D gene is TRBD1 (6 bases). Trimming cost V 7 bases and J 7 bases, with 13 bases left between them. The CDR3 is 12 residues long. Germline V gene data show CDR1 as LNHDA and CDR2 as SQIVND (reference sequence). The CDR3: CASTKGDRGYTF. The CDR3 region has the DNA TGTGCCAGTACCAAGGGGGATCGTGGCTACACCTTC.

The chain couples TRBV19 to TRBJ1-5, with 9 bases identical to TRBD1. In germline, CDR1 is LNHDA, CDR2 SQIVND (reference sequence). The CDR3 is 16 residues long. V trimming: 8 bases; J trimming: 6 bases; junction bases outside the gene matches: 14. The CDR3: CASGAPGQGDGQPQHF. The CDR3 nucleotides read TGTGCCAGTGGGGCCCCGGGACAGGGAGATGGTCAGCCCCAGCATTTT.

The chain carries TRBV18 and TRBJ2-7; 14 bases are a match to TRBD2. Germline V gene data show CDR1 as KGHSH and CDR2 as LQKENI. The length of the CDR3 is 16 residues. Trimming cost V 4 bases and J 7 bases; bases outside gene matches: 9. The CDR3 spells CASSRIPGLAGVEQYF. CDR3 DNA sequence: TGTGCCAGCTCACGAATACCGGGACTAGCGGGAGTTGAGCAGTACTTC.

This clone was seen a few times. The chain employs TRBV6-4 and TRBJ1-3; D is possibly TRBD1 (5 bases). The V gene lost 2 bases and the J gene lost 0 bases, with 17 bases spanning the gap. The CDR3 is 18 residues long. Germline V gene lookup returns CDR1 MRHNA and CDR2 SNTAGT. This chain's CDR3 is CASSDPPRRGLSGNTIYF. The DNA for the CDR3 is TGTGCCAGCAGTGACCCGCCTAGGCGGGGCCTCTCTGGAAACACCATATATTTT.

The chain links TRBV9 to TRBJ2-2; D may be TRBD2 (5 bases). The CDR3 loop spans 15 amino acids. V was trimmed by 4 bases and J by 4 bases, leaving 14 bases between them. Per the germline V gene, CDR1 is SGDLS and CDR2 is YYNGEE. CDR3 nucleotides: TGTGCCAGCAGCACACGGACTCCTCTCACCGGGGAGCTGTTTTTT. Encoded protein: CASSTRTPLTGELFF.

The chain combines TRBV19 with TRBJ2-1, with unresolved D. V dropped 4 bases and J dropped 5 bases, with 6 bases sitting between them. Per germline, CDR1 LNHDA and CDR2 SQIVND (reference sequence). CDR3 length: 12 amino acids. The CDR3 sequence is CASSKQNNEQFF. CDR3 DNA: TGTGCCAGTAGTAAACAGAACAATGAGCAGTTCTTC.

The gene calls are TRBV6-5 and TRBJ1-5; TRBD1 matches at 8 bases. The V gene's germline CDR1 is MNHEY and CDR2 SVGAGI. V lost 6 bases to trimming and J lost 7 bases; unmatched junction nucleotides: 2. The CDR3 covers 12 residues. Here the CDR3 reads CASRTGVQPQHF. In nucleotides, the CDR3 is TGTGCCAGCAGGACAGGGGTCCAGCCCCAGCATTTT.

This chain links TRBV30 with TRBJ1-4; D unclear. Germline assignment: CDR1 GTSNPN and CDR2 SVGIG (reference sequence). Trimming stripped 2 bases from V and 3 bases from J, with 7 bases between. The CDR3 contains 13 residues. CDR3 region: CAWSPRPNEKLFF. The CDR3 DNA reads as TGTGCCTGGAGTCCCCGTCCTAATGAAAAACTGTTTTTT.

The V gene is TRBV30, the J gene TRBJ1-1; D remains unclear. The CDR3 length is 15 residues. Trimming cost V 3 bases and J 3 bases, with 17 bases left between them. CDR1 and CDR2 from the germline V gene are GTSNPN and SVGIG (reference sequence). Here the CDR3 DNA reads TGTGCCTGGAGCCCAATGACGGGCGGGGACACTGAAGCTTTCTTT. Its translation: CAWSPMTGGDTEAFF.

This chain connects TRBV30 to TRBJ2-3; D gene ambiguous. V was clipped by 1 base and J by 6 bases, with 11 bases between them. This CDR3 is 13 amino acids long. Germline loops: CDR1 GTSNPN, CDR2 SVGIG (reference sequence). CDR3 region: CAWSALFSDTQYF. In DNA, the CDR3 is TGTGCCTGGAGTGCCCTATTCTCCGATACGCAGTATTTT.

V gene TRBV14 combines with J gene TRBJ2-5; tentatively, D is TRBD2 (5 bases). Germline CDR1 is SGHDN and CDR2 is FVKESK. CDR3 size: 16 residues. The V end was cut by 0 bases, the J end by 5 bases, with 16 bases between. The CDR3 coding sequence is TGTGCCAGCAGCCAAGATCTAGCCTTCGCTGGGGAGACCCAGTACTTC. Translated, it gives CASSQDLAFAGETQYF.

The rearrangement links TRBV4-3 to TRBJ1-2, with 7 bases identical to TRBD1. The CDR3 loop spans 17 amino acids. The trim removed 0 bases at V and 2 bases at J, leaving 9 bases unmatched. In germline, CDR1 is LGHNA, CDR2 YSLEER. The CDR3 protein is CASSQDPEGAINYGYTF. Here the CDR3 DNA reads TGCGCCAGCAGCCAAGATCCGGAGGGGGCAATAAACTATGGCTACACCTTC.

The chain has TRBV6-4 and TRBJ2-3, with D unclear. CDR1 MRHNA and CDR2 SNTAGT come from the germline V gene. The CDR3 loop spans 16 amino acids. Trimming removed 6 bases at V and 2 bases at J, with 18 bases between. The CDR3 is CASSPRSQAPTDTQYF. The DNA of the CDR3 is TGTGCCAGCAGCCCCCGCTCCCAGGCCCCCACAGATACGCAGTATTTT.

The V call is TRBV11-2, the J call TRBJ2-1; unclear D gene. V dropped 3 bases and J dropped 4 bases, with 4 bases sitting between them. The CDR3 is made up of 12 amino acids. From germline, CDR1 is SGHAT and CDR2 FQNNGV. CDR3 amino acids: CASSFEYNEQFF. Here the CDR3 DNA reads TGTGCCAGCAGCTTCGAGTACAATGAGCAGTTCTTC.

The gene calls are TRBV28 and TRBJ1-1; D gene uncertain. The CDR3 is 12 amino acids. The germline V gene encodes CDR1 MDHEN and CDR2 SYDVKM. V lost 3 bases and J 6 bases, leaving 8 bases between the germline ends. The CDR3 DNA reads TGTGCCAGCAGTTTGGAGCGAGCTGAAGCTTTCTTT. It specifies CASSLERAEAFF.

This chain joins TRBV19 and TRBJ2-1; D gene ambiguous. V was pared by 6 bases and J by 0 bases, with 9 bases between. There are 14 residues in the CDR3. CDR1 and CDR2 from the germline V gene are LNHDA and SQIVND (reference sequence). The CDR3 here is CASSQASSYNEQFF. As DNA, the CDR3 is TGTGCCAGTAGCCAGGCAAGCTCCTACAATGAGCAGTTCTTC.

The chain couples TRBV28 to TRBJ1-5, with unresolved D. Trimming left V 3 bases short and J 1 base short, with 13 bases between. The CDR3 spans 16 residues. From germline, CDR1 is MDHEN and CDR2 SYDVKM. CDR3 sequence (DNA): TGTGCCAGCAGTTTCCAACTCTCGGGAAGCAATCAGCCCCAGCATTTT. Protein product: CASSFQLSGSNQPQHF.

V is TRBV9 and J is TRBJ2-3; weak D call: TRBD1 (6 bases). Trimming removed 3 bases from V and 7 bases from J, with 15 bases in between. The CDR3 runs to 14 residues. CDR1 is SGDLS, CDR2 YYNGEE, per germline. The CDR3 region is CASSGPGVGNTQYF. The CDR3 nucleotides read TGTGCCAGCAGCGGTCCAGGGGTAGGGAATACGCAGTATTTT.

The chain has TRBV7-3 and TRBJ2-3, with 9 bases matching TRBD2. CDR3 length equals 16 residues. Germline assignment: CDR1 SGHTA and CDR2 FQGTGA. J lost 4 bases, V lost 1 base, and 6 bases had no gene match. The CDR3 DNA follows: TGTGCCAGCAGCTTAAATGGCGGGGGGGTCCCAGATACGCAGTATTTT. This gives the protein CASSLNGGGVPDTQYF.

The CDR3: CASSYTGANYEQYF. In DNA form, the CDR3 reads TGTGCCAGCAGTTATACAGGGGCGAACTACGAGCAGTACTTC. The gene calls are TRBV2 and TRBJ2-7; 7 bases fit TRBD1. This CDR3 has 14 residues. Trimming took 5 bases from V and 3 from J; bases not matched to a gene: 7. Germline CDR1 SNHLY, CDR2 FYNNEI. The full variable domain, in which reference TRBV2 and TRBJ2-7 provide the parts outside the CDR3, is EPEVTQTPSHQVTQMGQEVILRCVPISNHLYFYWYRQILGQKVEFLVSFYNNEISEKSEIFDDQFSVERPDGSNFTLKIRSTKLEDSAMYFCASSYTGANYEQYFGPGTRLTVT.

The V call is TRBV27, the J call TRBJ2-3, with 7 bases matching TRBD1. This CDR3 is built from 14 residues. Germline lookup yields CDR1 MNHEY and CDR2 SMNVEV (reference sequence). Trimming at V came to 3 bases and at J to 7 bases, leaving 7 bases not matched to a gene. The CDR3 DNA reads TGTGCCAGCAGTTTTAGGACAGGTCCTCATACGCAGTATTTT. Protein sequence: CASSFRTGPHTQYF.

The chain combines TRBV28 with TRBJ2-7, with D perhaps matching TRBD1 (6 bases). The CDR3 has 13 residues. CDR1 MDHEN and CDR2 SYDVKM come from the germline V gene. V was cut by 4 bases and J by 5 bases, with 12 bases left in between. CDR3 in amino acids: CASSSGHNDEQYF. The DNA of the CDR3 is TGTGCCAGCAGTTCGGGACACAACGACGAGCAGTACTTC.

This clone was detected once. CDR3 nucleotides: TGCGCCAGCAGCTTGAGGGAGAGGAACTATGGCTACACCTTC. This gives the protein CASSLRERNYGYTF. The V and J genes are TRBV5-1 and TRBJ1-2; D gene unclear. V was pared by 1 base and J by 2 bases, with 9 bases between. CDR3 size: 14 residues. Germline V gives CDR1 SGHRS, CDR2 YFSETQ.

This clone appeared a few times. The rearrangement uses TRBV19 and TRBJ1-6; the match to TRBD1 covers 8 bases. Germline V gene data show CDR1 as LNHDA and CDR2 as SQIVND (reference sequence). J gave up 9 bases and V 7 bases, and 11 bases lay outside the gene matches. The CDR3 sequence is 15 residues long. DNA for the CDR3: TGTGCCAGTACCAGGACAGGGCAAGCGGGTTCACCCCTCCACTTT. This encodes CASTRTGQAGSPLHF. Looking up the rest from reference TRBV19 and TRBJ1-6 gives the full variable domain: DGGITQSPKYLFRKEGQNVTLSCEQNLNHDAMYWYRQDPGQGLRLIYYSQIVNDFQKGDIAEGYSVSREKKESFPLTVTSAQKNPTAFYLCASTRTGQAGSPLHFGNGTRLTVT.

V and J are TRBV7-2 and TRBJ1-3; weak D call: TRBD1 (6 bases). This CDR3 comprises 14 residues. In germline, CDR1 is SGHTA, CDR2 FQGNSA. V dropped 4 bases and J dropped 3 bases, with 10 bases sitting between them. CDR3 nucleotides: TGTGCCAGCAGCTCACAGGGATATGGAAACACCATATATTTT. Amino acids: CASSSQGYGNTIYF.